This T cell receptor beta chain was captured in a study of T cell repertoires in cytomegalovirus infection (dated by TCRdb to about 2019). Broadly, across the study: Donor HLA type was relevant to the analysis, because carriage of CMV infection together with the matching HLA type was indicated by public TCR beta signatures. The study at large found these results: In the ex vivo response, HLA-C-restricted CMV-specific TCR beta clonotypes were dominant, and in two of eight donors the single most frequent clonotype came from this HLA-C-restricted group. In both this cohort and an independent cohort of 300 to 450 donors, the cumulative frequency of public TCR beta family members distinguished carriers of CMV infection plus the relevant HLA type.

Sequencing was carried out with an Illumina HiSeq 1500. TCRdb passed the public sequencing reads through fastp at Q25 and MiXCR, retaining productive beta sequences. Each record represents a unique CDR3 protein, reported with the most common genes and DNA among its rows. The sample contains under 850,000 distinct CDR3 sequences, about 40% of them found a single time. The ten largest clones take up under 3.5% of the sample. This clonotype was recorded many times. Its antigen is not yet known. No base quality values were provided; no much bigger clone lies one nucleotide off. There are 14 amino acids in the CDR3, from cysteine to phenylalanine inclusive. The entry retains the CDR3 DNA only, 42 bases that are in frame from base 1. Trimming at the junction amounts to 5 bases on V and 3 bases on J, and the germline ends lie 13 bases apart. The germline V gene (reference sequence) gives CDR1 as SEHNR and CDR2 as FQNEAQ.

Sequencing was performed on PBMCs. The source of this sequence is a human donor in good health (CMV status not recorded). Some clones in this sample may be carry-over from other donors' samples. This receptor chain uses TRBV7-9 and TRBJ1-2; TRBD1 is a weak D gene call, 5 bases matching. The DNA is TGTGCCAGCAGCCGGGACCGAGATGACTATGGCTACACCTTC. Translated, it gives CASSRDRDDYGYTF.